This note documents a single T cell receptor beta chain sequence. This record belongs to a study of blood T cell repertoires in COVID-19. Study-level background: The study drew acute and convalescent COVID-19 samples from the United States, Italy and Spain. In each case, the material was cDNA or gDNA derived from T cells, B-cell-depleted T cells, or PBMCs.

The CDR3 is 15 amino acids. Trimming took off 6 bases at V and 10 bases at J, with 24 bases between the two ends. The germline V gene encodes CDR1 MNHEY and CDR2 SVGAGI. Per the original data handling: The authors estimated nucleated cell counts from reference gene primer amplification. Some clones are missing from TCRdb's copy, which holds only in-frame ones; the method was immunoSEQ multiplex PCR. V and J calls and clone size are copied from that table; D and trimming were computed from the DNA. The sample shows about 220,000 clones, approximately 77% of them seen only once. The chain couples TRBV6-5 to TRBJ1-1; tentatively, D is TRBD1 (6 bases). The sample was peripheral blood. This receptor was taken from a woman older than 75 with acute or convalescent COVID-19. CDR3 coding DNA: TGTGCCAGCAGGAACCCCGAACTGGGACACCTAGTAGCTTTCTTT. Residues: CASRNPELGHLVAFF.